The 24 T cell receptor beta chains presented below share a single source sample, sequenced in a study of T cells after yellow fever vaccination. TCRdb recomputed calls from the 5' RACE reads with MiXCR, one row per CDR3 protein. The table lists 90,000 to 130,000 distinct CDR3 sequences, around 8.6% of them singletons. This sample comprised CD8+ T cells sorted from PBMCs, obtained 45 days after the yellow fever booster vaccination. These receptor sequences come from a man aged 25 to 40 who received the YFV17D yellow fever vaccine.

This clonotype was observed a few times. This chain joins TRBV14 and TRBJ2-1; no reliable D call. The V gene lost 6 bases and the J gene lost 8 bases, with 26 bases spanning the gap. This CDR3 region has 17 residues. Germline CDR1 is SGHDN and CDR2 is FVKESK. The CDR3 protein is CASSKMSVHRFPDEQFF. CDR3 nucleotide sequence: TGTGCCAGCAGTAAAATGTCTGTCCATCGGTTTCCGGATGAGCAGTTCTTC.

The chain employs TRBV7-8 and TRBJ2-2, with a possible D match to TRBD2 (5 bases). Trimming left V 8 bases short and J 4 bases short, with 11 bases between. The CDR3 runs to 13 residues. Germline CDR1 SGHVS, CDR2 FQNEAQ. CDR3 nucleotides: TGTGCCAGCGTCGGGAACCCCACCGGGGAGCTGTTTTTT. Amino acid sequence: CASVGNPTGELFF.

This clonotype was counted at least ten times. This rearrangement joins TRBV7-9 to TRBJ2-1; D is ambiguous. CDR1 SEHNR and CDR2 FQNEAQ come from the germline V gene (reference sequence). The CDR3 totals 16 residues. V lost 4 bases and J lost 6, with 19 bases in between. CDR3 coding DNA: TGTGCCAGCAGCTCAAGTCCCCTAGTGGGATTCAATGAGCAGTTCTTC. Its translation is CASSSSPLVGFNEQFF.

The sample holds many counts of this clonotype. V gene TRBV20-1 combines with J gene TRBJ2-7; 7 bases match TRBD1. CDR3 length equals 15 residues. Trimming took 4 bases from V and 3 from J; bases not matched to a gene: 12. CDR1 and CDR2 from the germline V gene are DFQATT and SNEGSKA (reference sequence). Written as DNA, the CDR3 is TGCAGTGCTACCCGTCGGGACAGCCCGAACTACGAGCAGTACTTC. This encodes CSATRRDSPNYEQYF.

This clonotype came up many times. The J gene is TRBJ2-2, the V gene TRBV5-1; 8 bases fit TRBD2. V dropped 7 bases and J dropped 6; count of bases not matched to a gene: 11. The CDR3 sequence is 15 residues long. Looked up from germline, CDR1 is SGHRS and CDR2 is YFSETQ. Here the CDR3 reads CASALAGGPAGELFF. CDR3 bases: TGCGCCAGCGCCTTGGCGGGAGGTCCAGCCGGGGAGCTGTTTTTT.

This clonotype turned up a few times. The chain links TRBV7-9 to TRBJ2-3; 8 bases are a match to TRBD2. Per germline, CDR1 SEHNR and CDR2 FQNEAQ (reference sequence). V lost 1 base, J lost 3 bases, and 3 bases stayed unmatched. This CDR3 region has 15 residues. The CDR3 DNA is TGTGCCAGCAGCTTAGGAGCGGGAGTGACAGATACGCAGTATTTT. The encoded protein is CASSLGAGVTDTQYF.

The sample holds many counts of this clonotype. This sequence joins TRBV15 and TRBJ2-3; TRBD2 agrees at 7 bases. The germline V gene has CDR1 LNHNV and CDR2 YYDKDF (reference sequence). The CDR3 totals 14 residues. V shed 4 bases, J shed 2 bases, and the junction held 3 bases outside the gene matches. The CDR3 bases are TGTGCCACCAGCACCGGGGGGATCACAGATACGCAGTATTTT. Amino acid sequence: CATSTGGITDTQYF.

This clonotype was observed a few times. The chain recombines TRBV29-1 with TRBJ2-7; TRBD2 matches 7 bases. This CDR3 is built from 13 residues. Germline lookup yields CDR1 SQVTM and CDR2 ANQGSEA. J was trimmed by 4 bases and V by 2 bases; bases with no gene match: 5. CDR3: CSVELAGPYEQYF. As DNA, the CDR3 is TGCAGCGTTGAATTAGCGGGCCCATACGAGCAGTACTTC.

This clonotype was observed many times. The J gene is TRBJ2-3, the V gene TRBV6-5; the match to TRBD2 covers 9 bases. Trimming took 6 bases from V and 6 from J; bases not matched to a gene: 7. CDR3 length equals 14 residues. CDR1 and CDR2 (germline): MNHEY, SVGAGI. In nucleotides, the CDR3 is TGTGCCAGCAGCCATAGCGGGAGCCATGATACGCAGTATTTT. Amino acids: CASSHSGSHDTQYF.

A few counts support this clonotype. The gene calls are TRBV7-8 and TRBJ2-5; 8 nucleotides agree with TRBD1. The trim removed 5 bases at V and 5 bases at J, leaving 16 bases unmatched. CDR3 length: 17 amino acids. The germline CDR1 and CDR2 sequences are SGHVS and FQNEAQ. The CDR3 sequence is CASSPGTQGAIRETQYF. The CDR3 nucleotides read TGTGCCAGCAGCCCGGGGACCCAGGGGGCTATTAGGGAGACCCAGTACTTC.

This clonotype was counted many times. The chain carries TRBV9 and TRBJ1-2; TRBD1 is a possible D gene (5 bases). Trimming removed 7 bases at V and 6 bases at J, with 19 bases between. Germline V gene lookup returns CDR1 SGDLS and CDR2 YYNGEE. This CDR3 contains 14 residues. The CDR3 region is CASAAGGTLDGYTF. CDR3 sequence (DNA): TGTGCCAGCGCGGCGGGAGGGACGCTGGATGGCTACACCTTC. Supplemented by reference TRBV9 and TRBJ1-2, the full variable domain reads DSGVTQTPKHLITATGQRVTLRCSPRSGDLSVYWYQQSLDQGLQFLIQYYNGEERAKGNILERFSAQQFPDLHSELNLSSLELGDSALYFCASAAGGTLDGYTFGSGTRLTVV.

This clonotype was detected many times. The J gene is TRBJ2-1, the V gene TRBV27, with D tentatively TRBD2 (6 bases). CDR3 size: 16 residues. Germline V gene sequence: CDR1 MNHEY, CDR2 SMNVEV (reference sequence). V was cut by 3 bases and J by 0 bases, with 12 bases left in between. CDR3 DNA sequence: TGTGCCAGCAGTTTCCTTAGCGGTAACTCCTACAATGAGCAGTTCTTC. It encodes CASSFLSGNSYNEQFF.

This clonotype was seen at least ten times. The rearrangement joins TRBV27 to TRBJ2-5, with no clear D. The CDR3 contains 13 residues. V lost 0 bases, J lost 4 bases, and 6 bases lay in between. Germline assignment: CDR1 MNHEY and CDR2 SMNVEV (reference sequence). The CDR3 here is CASSLSLAETQYF. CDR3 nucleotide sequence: TGTGCCAGCAGTTTATCATTAGCAGAGACCCAGTACTTC.

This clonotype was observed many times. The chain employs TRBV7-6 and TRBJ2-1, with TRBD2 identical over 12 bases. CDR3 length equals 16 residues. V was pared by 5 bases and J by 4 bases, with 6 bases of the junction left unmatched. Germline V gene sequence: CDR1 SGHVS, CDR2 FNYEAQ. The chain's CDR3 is CASSDLLAGGYNEQFF. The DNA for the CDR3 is TGTGCCAGCAGCGACCTACTAGCGGGAGGATACAATGAGCAGTTCTTC.

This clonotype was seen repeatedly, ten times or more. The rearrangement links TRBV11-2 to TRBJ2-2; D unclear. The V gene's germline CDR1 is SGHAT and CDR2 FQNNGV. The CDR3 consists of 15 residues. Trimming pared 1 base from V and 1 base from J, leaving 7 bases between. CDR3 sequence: CASSLGTLNTGELFF. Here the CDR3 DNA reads TGTGCCAGCAGCTTAGGGACCTTGAACACCGGGGAGCTGTTTTTT.

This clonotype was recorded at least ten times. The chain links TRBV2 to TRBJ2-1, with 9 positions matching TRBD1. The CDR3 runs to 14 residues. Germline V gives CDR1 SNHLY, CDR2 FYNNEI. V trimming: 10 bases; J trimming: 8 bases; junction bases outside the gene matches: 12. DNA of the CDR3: TGTGCCATAGCACCGGGACAGGGTTCCCATGAGCAGTTCTTC. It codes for CAIAPGQGSHEQFF.

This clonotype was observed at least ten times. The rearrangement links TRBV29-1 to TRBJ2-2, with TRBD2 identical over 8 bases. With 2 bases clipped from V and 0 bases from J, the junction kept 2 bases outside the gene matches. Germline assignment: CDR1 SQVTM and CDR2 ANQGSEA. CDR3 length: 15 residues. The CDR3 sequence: CSVERSGANTGELFF. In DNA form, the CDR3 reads TGCAGCGTTGAACGTAGCGGGGCGAACACCGGGGAGCTGTTTTTT.

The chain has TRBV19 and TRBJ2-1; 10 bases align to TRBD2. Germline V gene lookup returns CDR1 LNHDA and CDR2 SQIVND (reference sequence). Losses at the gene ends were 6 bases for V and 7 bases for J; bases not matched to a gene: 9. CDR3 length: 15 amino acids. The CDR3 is CASRKREGLSNEQFF. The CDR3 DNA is TGTGCCAGTAGGAAGCGGGAGGGCCTCAGTAATGAGCAGTTCTTC.

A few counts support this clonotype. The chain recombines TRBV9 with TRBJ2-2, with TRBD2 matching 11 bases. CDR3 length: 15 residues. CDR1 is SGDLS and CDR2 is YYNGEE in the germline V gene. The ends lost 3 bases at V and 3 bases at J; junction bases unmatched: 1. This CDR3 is CASSALAGDTGELFF. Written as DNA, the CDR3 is TGTGCCAGCAGCGCACTAGCGGGAGACACCGGGGAGCTGTTTTTT.

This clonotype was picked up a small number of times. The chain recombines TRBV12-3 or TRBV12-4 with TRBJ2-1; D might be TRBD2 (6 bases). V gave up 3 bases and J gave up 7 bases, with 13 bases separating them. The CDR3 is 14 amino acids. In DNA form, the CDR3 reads TGTGCCAGCAGTTTCGGAGGGCCAAGTAATGAGCAGTTCTTC. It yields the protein CASSFGGPSNEQFF.

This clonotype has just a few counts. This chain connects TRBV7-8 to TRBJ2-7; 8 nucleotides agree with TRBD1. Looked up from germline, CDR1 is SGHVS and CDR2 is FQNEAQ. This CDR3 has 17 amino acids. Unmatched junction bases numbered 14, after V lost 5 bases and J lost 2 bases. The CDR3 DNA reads TGTGCCAGCAGCCCCCATCCCGCGGACAGGGAAACCTACGAGCAGTACTTC. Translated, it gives CASSPHPADRETYEQYF.

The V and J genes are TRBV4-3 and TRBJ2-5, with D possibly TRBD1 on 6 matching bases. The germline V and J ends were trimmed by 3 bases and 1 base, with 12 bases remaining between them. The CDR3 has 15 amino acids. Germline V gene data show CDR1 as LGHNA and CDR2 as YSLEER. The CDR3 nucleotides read TGCGCCAGCAGCCACGGGTTAGGGGGCCAAGAGACCCAGTACTTC. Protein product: CASSHGLGGQETQYF.

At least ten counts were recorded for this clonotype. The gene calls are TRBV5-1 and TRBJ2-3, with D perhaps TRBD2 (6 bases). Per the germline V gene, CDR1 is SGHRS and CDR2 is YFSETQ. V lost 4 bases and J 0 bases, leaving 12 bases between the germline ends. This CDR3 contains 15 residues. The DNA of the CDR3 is TGCGCCAGCAGCACGGAGCGGGCTAGCACAGATACGCAGTATTTT. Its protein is CASSTERASTDTQYF.

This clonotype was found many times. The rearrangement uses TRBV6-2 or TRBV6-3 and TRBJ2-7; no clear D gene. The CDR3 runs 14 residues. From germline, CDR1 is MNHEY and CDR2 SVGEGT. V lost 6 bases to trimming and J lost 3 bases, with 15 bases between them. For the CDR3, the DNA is TGTGCCAGCAGGACCCTAGTAGGCCGCTACGAGCAGTACTTC. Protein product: CASRTLVGRYEQYF.